These 27 T cell receptor beta chains were all obtained from the same sample, sequenced in a study of blood T cell repertoires in COVID-19 (dated by TCRdb to 2018 to 2020). To prepare the library, the immunoSEQ multiplex PCR assay was applied. The immuneACCESS repertoire file appears here via TCRdb, limited to in-frame rearrangements. These files lack a portion of the clones; in checked studies, under half of the deficit traces to unresolved V genes, and the cause of the others is not known. The sample profile shows approximately 300,000 clones; around nine tenths of them were found once. 6.5% to 8% of the sample belongs to the ten largest clones. Specimen: peripheral blood. Every receptor here comes from a woman aged 25 to 39 with COVID-19, enrolled during active disease.

The rearrangement joins TRBV10-3 to TRBJ2-7, with 9 bases matching TRBD2. Losses at the gene ends were 6 bases for V and 3 bases for J; bases not matched to a gene: 3. The germline V gene has CDR1 ENHRY and CDR2 SYGVKD. This CDR3 contains 13 residues. CDR3 protein: CAISEREDYEQYF. In DNA, the CDR3 is TGTGCCATCAGCGAGCGGGAGGACTACGAGCAGTACTTC.

This clone was picked up a small number of times. The rearrangement joins TRBV7-3 to TRBJ2-1; 9 bases are a match to TRBD2. V gave up 5 bases and J gave up 0 bases; unmatched junction bases: 5. Germline V gene sequence: CDR1 SGHTA, CDR2 FQGTGA. The CDR3 consists of 16 residues. The CDR3 spells CASSPSTSGSYNEQFF. The CDR3 nucleotides are TGTGCCAGCAGCCCTTCGACTAGCGGCTCCTACAATGAGCAGTTCTTC.

The V and J genes are TRBV7-9 and TRBJ1-1; 8 nucleotides agree with TRBD1. The CDR3 sequence is 14 residues long. Germline V lookup: CDR1 SEHNR, CDR2 FQNEAQ (reference sequence). The junction had 6 bases not matched to a gene; V was cut back by 5 bases and J by 4 bases. The CDR3 sequence is CASSKTGAGTEAFF. DNA of the CDR3: TGTGCCAGCAGCAAGACAGGGGCGGGCACTGAAGCTTTCTTT.

CDR3 protein: CATSRGTGPYEQYF. In DNA form, the CDR3 reads TGTGCCACCAGCAGAGGGACAGGTCCCTACGAGCAGTACTTC. The chain couples TRBV15 to TRBJ2-7; 7 nucleotides agree with TRBD1. This CDR3 region has 14 residues. Germline loops: CDR1 LNHNV, CDR2 YYDKDF (reference sequence). After removal of 1 base from V and 2 bases from J, the junction contained 2 bases not matched to a gene. Combining the CDR3 with reference TRBV15 and TRBJ2-7 gives the whole variable domain DAMVIQNPRYQVTQFGKPVTLSCSQTLNHNVMYWYQQKSSQAPKLLFHYYDKDFNNEADTPDNFQSRRPNTSFCFLDIRSPGLGDTAMYLCATSRGTGPYEQYFGPGTRLTVT.

This chain connects TRBV6-6 to TRBJ1-5; 7 bases are a match to TRBD1. The CDR3 is 15 amino acids. CDR1 and CDR2 from the germline V gene are MNHNY and SVGAGI (reference sequence). J lost 5 bases, V lost 2 bases, and 6 bases had no gene match. CDR3 amino acids: CASSYDTGEHQPQHF. In DNA form, the CDR3 reads TGTGCCAGCAGTTACGATACAGGGGAGCATCAGCCCCAGCATTTT.

The rearrangement links TRBV24-1 to TRBJ2-7, with D possibly TRBD1 on 6 matching bases. Germline loops: CDR1 KGHDR, CDR2 SFDVKD. Trimming cost V 0 bases and J 12 bases, with 11 bases left between them. The CDR3 sequence is 12 residues long. CDR3 nucleotides: TGTGCCACCAGTGATTTGTGGGGACACCCGTACTTC. It yields the protein CATSDLWGHPYF.

This clone was seen only a few times. CDR3 nucleotides: TGTGCCAGCACCCTGCTAGCGGGAGGGCCTGGTGAGCAGTTCTTC. Translation gives CASTLLAGGPGEQFF. The chain couples TRBV6-4 to TRBJ2-1; 12 nucleotides agree with TRBD2. CDR1 is MRHNA, CDR2 SNTAGT, per germline. The V and J ends lost 7 bases and 9 bases, in that order; junction bases with no gene match: 10. The CDR3 is 15 residues long.

This clone appeared once. This sequence joins TRBV20-1 and TRBJ2-3, with D unclear. The germline V and J ends were trimmed by 6 bases and 0 bases, with 4 bases remaining between them. CDR3 length: 11 residues. From germline, CDR1 is DFQATT and CDR2 SNEGSKA (reference sequence). As DNA, the CDR3 is TGCAGTGCCCAAAGCACAGATACGCAGTATTTT. It specifies CSAQSTDTQYF.

The J gene is TRBJ2-7, the V gene TRBV5-4, with 7 positions matching TRBD2. The V and J ends lost 4 bases and 6 bases, in that order; junction bases with no gene match: 16. This CDR3 comprises 16 residues. In germline, CDR1 is SGHNT, CDR2 YYREEE (reference sequence). The CDR3 sequence is CASSVKIGTNRGEQYF. DNA for the CDR3: TGTGCCAGCAGCGTTAAAATCGGGACTAATCGTGGCGAGCAGTACTTC.

This rearrangement joins TRBV6-5 to TRBJ2-3; D is possibly TRBD2 (6 bases). The CDR3 has 15 residues. The germline V and J ends were trimmed by 2 bases and 0 bases, with 9 bases remaining between them. The germline CDR1 and CDR2 sequences are MNHEY and SVGAGI. The DNA for the CDR3 is TGTGCCAGCAGTTACGCCGGGACTAGCACAGATACGCAGTATTTT. This translates into CASSYAGTSTDTQYF.

This CDR3 reads CASSGLAGGLQETQYF. The CDR3, as DNA: TGTGCCAGCAGTGGACTAGCGGGAGGGCTACAAGAGACCCAGTACTTC. The chain combines TRBV6-2 or TRBV6-3 with TRBJ2-5, with 15 nucleotides matching TRBD2. The V gene's germline CDR1 is MNHEY and CDR2 SVGEGT. This CDR3 has 16 amino acids. Unmatched junction bases numbered 3, after V lost 5 bases and J lost 2 bases.

The sample holds one count of this clone. The chain combines TRBV2 with TRBJ1-5; D possibly corresponds to TRBD1 (6 bases). This CDR3 contains 15 residues. Germline V gives CDR1 SNHLY, CDR2 FYNNEI. Trimming pared 5 bases from V and 0 bases from J, leaving 11 bases between. The CDR3 loop reads CASSLTGYSNQPQHF. CDR3 coding DNA: TGTGCCAGCAGTTTAACAGGGTATAGCAATCAGCCCCAGCATTTT.

This chain joins TRBV7-9 and TRBJ2-5; D is perhaps TRBD2 (5 bases). Between the trimmed V and J ends, which lost 5 bases and 4 bases, there was a span of 17 bases. From germline, CDR1 is SEHNR and CDR2 FQNEAQ (reference sequence). This CDR3 is built from 15 residues. The CDR3 is CASSPSYEPRETQYF. The CDR3 DNA reads as TGTGCCAGCAGCCCTAGCTATGAACCCCGAGAGACCCAGTACTTC. Using reference TRBV7-9 and TRBJ2-5 for the parts outside the CDR3, the full variable domain is DTGVSQNPRHKITKRGQNVTFRCDPISEHNRLYWYRQTLGQGPEFLTYFQNEAQLEKSRLLSDRFSAERPKGSFSTLEIQRTEQGDSAMYLCASSPSYEPRETQYFGPGTRLLVL.

V is TRBV27 and J is TRBJ2-1; TRBD2 agrees at 8 bases. CDR3 size: 16 residues. The V gene end was trimmed by 3 bases and the J gene end by 7 bases; junction bases not matched to a gene: 11. Germline CDR1 and CDR2: MNHEY and SMNVEV (reference sequence). CDR3: CASSLTASGSDNEQFF. CDR3 bases: TGTGCCAGCAGTTTGACGGCCAGCGGGAGTGATAATGAGCAGTTCTTC.

The genes are TRBV19 and TRBJ2-7; 9 bases agree with TRBD2. V lost 0 bases, J lost 6 bases, and 9 bases stayed unmatched. The CDR3 loop spans 16 amino acids. CDR1 is LNHDA, CDR2 SQIVND, per germline (reference sequence). The CDR3 reads CASSIDRVAGVSEQYF. The DNA for the CDR3 is TGTGCCAGTAGTATAGACAGAGTAGCGGGAGTCTCCGAGCAGTACTTC. Full variable domain (rest looked up from reference TRBV19 and TRBJ2-7): DGGITQSPKYLFRKEGQNVTLSCEQNLNHDAMYWYRQDPGQGLRLIYYSQIVNDFQKGDIAEGYSVSREKKESFPLTVTSAQKNPTAFYLCASSIDRVAGVSEQYFGPGTRLTVT.

This chain joins TRBV4-1 and TRBJ1-2; 11 nucleotides align to TRBD1. The CDR3 totals 15 residues. Trimming cost V 3 bases and J 7 bases; bases outside gene matches: 7. The germline CDR1 and CDR2 sequences are MGHRA and YSYEKL. The CDR3 protein is CASSQGQGVGLGYTF. The CDR3 DNA is TGCGCCAGCAGCCAGGGACAGGGGGTCGGACTTGGCTACACCTTC.

The chain joins TRBV29-1 to TRBJ2-2; TRBD2 agrees at 8 bases. The V gene end was trimmed by 4 bases and the J gene end by 3 bases; junction bases not matched to a gene: 4. CDR1 and CDR2 from the germline V gene are SQVTM and ANQGSEA. The CDR3 extends over 14 amino acids. The CDR3 loop reads CSVVREGYTGELFF. The CDR3 nucleotides read TGCAGCGTTGTCCGGGAGGGGTACACCGGGGAGCTGTTTTTT.

The CDR3 protein is CASSPGTGPEKLFF. As DNA, the CDR3 is TGTGCCAGCAGCCCCGGGACAGGGCCTGAAAAACTGTTTTTT. The rearrangement joins TRBV7-2 to TRBJ1-4; 9 positions match TRBD1. The CDR3 is made up of 14 amino acids. The germline gives CDR1 SGHTA, CDR2 FQGNSA. J lost 7 bases, V lost 5 bases, and 5 bases had no gene match.

The chain couples TRBV30 to TRBJ1-5; tentative D call: TRBD1 (6 bases). The CDR3 extends over 17 amino acids. Germline values: CDR1 GTSNPN, CDR2 SVGIG (reference sequence). V lost 2 bases, J lost 2 bases, and 19 bases lay in between. The CDR3, as DNA: TGTGCCTGGAGTAGGGAGCAGGGGCAATGGGGCAATCAGCCCCAGCATTTT. This encodes CAWSREQGQWGNQPQHF.

This chain links TRBV2 with TRBJ2-1; 12 nucleotides line up with TRBD2. The CDR3 extends over 15 amino acids. Germline V gene lookup returns CDR1 SNHLY and CDR2 FYNNEI. The J segment lost 10 bases and the V segment lost 6 bases, leaving 10 bases of the junction unmatched. In DNA, the CDR3 is TGTGCCAGCAGGGTCCTAGCGGGAGGGCCCGGGGAGCAGTTCTTC. This codes for CASRVLAGGPGEQFF. Full variable domain (missing parts from reference TRBV2 and TRBJ2-1): EPEVTQTPSHQVTQMGQEVILRCVPISNHLYFYWYRQILGQKVEFLVSFYNNEISEKSEIFDDQFSVERPDGSNFTLKIRSTKLEDSAMYFCASRVLAGGPGEQFFGPGTRLTVL.

V is TRBV30 and J is TRBJ1-2; D unclear. The germline V and J ends were trimmed by 2 bases and 3 bases, with 10 bases remaining between them. The CDR3 spans 13 residues. CDR1 GTSNPN and CDR2 SVGIG come from the germline V gene (reference sequence). CDR3 DNA: TGTGCCTGGAGTTTTCGGAGGGACTATGGCTACACCTTC. It is translated as CAWSFRRDYGYTF.

The CDR3 spells CASKRDSNQPQHF. CDR3 DNA: TGTGCCAGCAAGAGGGATAGCAATCAGCCCCAGCATTTT. V usage is TRBV2 and J usage is TRBJ1-5; no clear D. The CDR3 is 13 residues long. V was cut by 7 bases and J by 0 bases, with 7 bases left in between. CDR1 and CDR2 from the germline V gene are SNHLY and FYNNEI.

The genes are TRBV5-8 and TRBJ2-3; TRBD2 matches 7 bases. V was clipped by 5 bases and J by 7 bases; unmatched bases: 10. CDR3 length equals 14 residues. Germline V lookup: CDR1 SGHTS, CDR2 YDEGEE. The CDR3 region has the DNA TGTGCCAGCAGACTAGCGACGACTTTGTATACGCAGTATTTT. It translates to CASRLATTLYTQYF.

The V gene is TRBV19, the J gene TRBJ2-7; TRBD1 matches at 9 bases. Germline CDR1 LNHDA, CDR2 SQIVND (reference sequence). With V trimmed by 3 bases and J by 5 bases, 5 bases remained unmatched. The CDR3 runs to 14 residues. CDR3 sequence reads: CASSMGTGRNEQYF. The CDR3 bases are TGTGCCAGTAGTATGGGGACAGGGAGGAACGAGCAGTACTTC.

As to this clone: The junction departs from germline at one end; a sequencing error may be responsible. CDR3: CASCFFGRGHGGYTF. CDR3 nucleotide sequence: TGTGCCAGCTGTTTTTTCGGGCGGGGGCACGGGGGCTACACCTTC. The rearrangement uses TRBV28 and TRBJ1-2; tentative D call: TRBD1 (6 bases). The CDR3 totals 15 residues. From germline, CDR1 is MDHEN and CDR2 SYDVKM.

J is TRBJ2-5 and V is TRBV5-4; D remains unclear. There are 14 residues in the CDR3. Trimming took 5 bases from V and 4 from J, leaving 15 bases between them. CDR1 and CDR2 (germline): SGHNT, YYREEE (reference sequence). For the CDR3, the DNA is TGTGCCAGCAGTCCCGTCTGGCCAGGAGAGACCCAGTACTTC. Translated: CASSPVWPGETQYF.

The chain combines TRBV20-1 with TRBJ2-7; D ambiguous. The CDR3 totals 11 residues. Germline-derived CDR1 and CDR2 are DFQATT and SNEGSKA (reference sequence). CDR3 sequence: CTAEGAYEQYF. The CDR3 DNA reads TGCACCGCCGAAGGAGCCTACGAGCAGTACTTC.